Shown below are 28 T cell receptor beta chains from a single sample sequenced in a study of control samples from healthy donors and cancer patients. Produced via immunoSEQ multiplex PCR; TCRdb's table is partial and in-frame only. This sample has about 140,000 clones; roughly 92% occur once, and the top ten carry less than 15%. Sequencing used blood. The receptors were gathered from a man in his forties or fifties in good health.

This sequence joins TRBV4-1 and TRBJ1-3; D not certain. V was cut by 1 base and J by 0 bases, with 13 bases left in between. The CDR3 runs 17 residues. The germline gives CDR1 MGHRA, CDR2 YSYEKL. CDR3 region: CASSQGPGRFSGNTIYF. The CDR3 DNA reads TGCGCCAGCAGCCAAGGCCCTGGACGGTTCTCTGGAAACACCATATATTTT.

This chain links TRBV7-2 with TRBJ2-2; D remains ambiguous. Between the trimmed V and J ends, which lost 1 base and 0 bases, there was a span of 9 bases. This CDR3 is 16 amino acids long. CDR1 is SGHTA, CDR2 FQGNSA, per germline. DNA of the CDR3: TGTGCCAGCAGCTTAGTTCACAGCGCGAACACCGGGGAGCTGTTTTTT. This encodes CASSLVHSANTGELFF.

This chain joins TRBV7-9 and TRBJ2-1, with a tentative D call TRBD1 (6 bases). Germline V gene sequence: CDR1 SEHNR, CDR2 FQNEAQ (reference sequence). This CDR3 is built from 15 residues. Deletions cut 1 base from V and 6 bases from J, with 13 bases between. The CDR3 nucleotides read TGTGCCAGCAGCTTAGACCTGACAGGCACCAATGAGCAGTTCTTC. Amino acid sequence: CASSLDLTGTNEQFF.

The rearrangement links TRBV4-3 to TRBJ1-2; unclear D gene. V gave up 1 base and J gave up 10 bases, with 10 bases separating them. The CDR3 is 12 amino acids. Germline loops: CDR1 LGHNA, CDR2 YSLEER. The CDR3 loop reads CASSQVMGVYTF. In nucleotides, the CDR3 is TGCGCCAGCAGCCAAGTGATGGGAGTCTACACCTTC.

The rearrangement links TRBV7-3 to TRBJ2-1, with 8 positions matching TRBD1. Trimming took 0 bases from V and 6 from J; bases not matched to a gene: 10. The CDR3 covers 17 residues. Germline CDR1 and CDR2: SGHTA and FQGTGA. The CDR3 nucleotides read TGTGCCAGCAGCTTAACGCCCGGGGCAGGGGGCTCCAATGAGCAGTTCTTC. It yields the protein CASSLTPGAGGSNEQFF.

In this sample, this clone turned up a few times. The V gene is TRBV9, the J gene TRBJ2-2; 8 bases agree with TRBD1. CDR1 and CDR2 (germline): SGDLS, YYNGEE. The CDR3 is 14 residues long. The V and J ends lost 4 bases and 4 bases, in that order; junction bases with no gene match: 3. CDR3 protein: CASSLTGVTGELFF. The CDR3 DNA is TGTGCCAGCAGCCTGACAGGGGTCACCGGGGAGCTGTTTTTT.

The V and J genes are TRBV5-1 and TRBJ1-2; D gene uncertain. The CDR3 covers 11 residues. V was clipped by 4 bases and J by 4 bases, with 5 bases between them. The germline gives CDR1 SGHRS, CDR2 YFSETQ. The CDR3 loop is CASSDFYGYTF. The CDR3 region has the DNA TGCGCCAGCAGCGATTTCTATGGCTACACCTTC.

The chain is built from TRBV6-5 and TRBJ2-7; perhaps TRBD1 as D (6 bases). The germline V gene encodes CDR1 MNHEY and CDR2 SVGAGI. V was clipped by 2 bases and J by 3 bases, with 8 bases between them. The CDR3 runs 13 residues. The CDR3 loop reads CASSYGTNYEQYF. The CDR3 region has the DNA TGTGCCAGCAGTTACGGGACAAACTACGAGCAGTACTTC.

The V gene is TRBV5-1, the J gene TRBJ2-5, with 7 bases matching TRBD2. This CDR3 has 15 residues. J gave up 5 bases and V 3 bases, and 10 bases lay outside the gene matches. In germline, CDR1 is SGHRS, CDR2 YFSETQ. The CDR3 bases are TGCGCCAGCAGCTCCCCGGGGCGGGAGTGGGAGACCCAGTACTTC. Protein: CASSSPGREWETQYF.

V and J are TRBV29-1 and TRBJ1-2; the match to TRBD1 covers 8 bases. V was pared by 0 bases and J by 7 bases, with 10 bases of the junction left unmatched. Germline V gives CDR1 SQVTM, CDR2 ANQGSEA. CDR3 length: 15 residues. CDR3 bases: TGCAGCGTTGAAGATTTTGGTGTAACAGGGGGTGGCTACACCTTC. Its protein is CSVEDFGVTGGGYTF.

V and J are TRBV27 and TRBJ1-1; 8 bases line up with TRBD1. The V gene's germline CDR1 is MNHEY and CDR2 SMNVEV (reference sequence). The CDR3 spans 14 residues. V lost 0 bases and J lost 5; bases outside the gene matches: 2. CDR3 protein: CASSLSQGATEAFF. CDR3 DNA sequence: TGTGCCAGCAGTTTATCTCAGGGGGCGACTGAAGCTTTCTTT.

The chain carries TRBV29-1 and TRBJ1-2; D is uncertain. The CDR3 is 14 amino acids. Germline V gives CDR1 SQVTM, CDR2 ANQGSEA. The germline V and J ends were trimmed by 5 bases and 1 base, with 14 bases remaining between them. The CDR3 region has the DNA TGCAGCGTTTCCGACCCGAACAATAACTATGGCTACACCTTC. This sequence encodes CSVSDPNNNYGYTF.

V usage is TRBV14 and J usage is TRBJ2-2, with 8 bases matching TRBD2. The germline V gene has CDR1 SGHDN and CDR2 FVKESK. The CDR3 is 16 residues long. V dropped 0 bases and J dropped 6; count of bases not matched to a gene: 6. CDR3 sequence (DNA): TGTGCCAGCAGCCAAGATAGTCTAGCGGGTGCCGGGGAGCTGTTTTTT. Translated, it gives CASSQDSLAGAGELFF.

This chain links TRBV24-1 with TRBJ1-5; 9 positions match TRBD1. The CDR3 is 15 amino acids. J was trimmed by 5 bases and V by 3 bases; bases with no gene match: 4. The V gene's germline CDR1 is KGHDR and CDR2 SFDVKD. The CDR3 DNA sequence: TGTGCCACCAGTGATCCAGGGACAGGGCATCAGCCCCAGCATTTT. This translates into CATSDPGTGHQPQHF.

The gene calls are TRBV5-4 and TRBJ1-4; 8 bases match TRBD1. The trim removed 0 bases at V and 5 bases at J, leaving 0 bases unmatched. The CDR3 runs 14 residues. Germline-derived CDR1 and CDR2 are SGHNT and YYREEE (reference sequence). CDR3 DNA sequence: TGTGCCAGCAGCTTGGGACAGGGGAATGAAAAACTGTTTTTT. This translates into CASSLGQGNEKLFF.

The chain carries TRBV5-6 and TRBJ2-7; D is uncertain. CDR3 size: 14 residues. Germline lookup yields CDR1 SGHDT and CDR2 YYEEEE. Trimming left V 2 bases short and J 1 base short, with 10 bases between. The CDR3 loop reads CASSLMLESYEQYF. In DNA, the CDR3 is TGTGCCAGCAGCTTAATGTTAGAATCCTACGAGCAGTACTTC.

J is TRBJ2-5 and V is TRBV7-9, with a possible D match to TRBD1 (6 bases). Looked up from germline, CDR1 is SEHNR and CDR2 is FQNEAQ (reference sequence). V lost 6 bases and J lost 2, with 16 bases in between. CDR3 length equals 15 residues. Here the CDR3 DNA reads TGTGCCAGCAGACCCCTCCAAGGGGGACAAGAGACCCAGTACTTC. Translating it yields CASRPLQGGQETQYF.

This chain connects TRBV7-3 to TRBJ2-6, with unresolved D. The V gene lost 6 bases and the J gene lost 3 bases, with 12 bases spanning the gap. This CDR3 has 15 residues. Germline V gene data show CDR1 as SGHTA and CDR2 as FQGTGA. The chain's CDR3 is CASRAVGNGANVLTF. The DNA for the CDR3 is TGTGCCAGCAGGGCAGTAGGGAATGGGGCCAACGTCCTGACTTTC.

The V call is TRBV11-2, the J call TRBJ2-7; no definite D call. The ends were cut back, 5 bases at V and 1 base at J, with 12 bases in the middle. This CDR3 has 14 amino acids. Germline V gives CDR1 SGHAT, CDR2 FQNNGV. The CDR3 nucleotides are TGTGCCAGCAGCCAGAAGTTCTTTTCCTACGAGCAGTACTTC. Residues: CASSQKFFSYEQYF.

This chain joins TRBV12-5 and TRBJ1-3; 7 nucleotides align to TRBD1. This CDR3 spans 15 amino acids. Germline CDR1 and CDR2: LGHNT and FRNRAP. V gave up 4 bases and J gave up 3 bases; unmatched junction bases: 6. This CDR3 reads CASGSGTVVGNTIYF. The CDR3 region has the DNA TGTGCTAGTGGTTCCGGGACAGTCGTTGGAAACACCATATATTTT.

The gene calls are TRBV11-2 and TRBJ2-1, with a possible D match to TRBD2 (6 bases). Trimming removed 8 bases from V and 0 bases from J, with 17 bases in between. Germline V CDR1 and CDR2: SGHAT, FQNNGV. The CDR3 is 16 residues long. In DNA, the CDR3 is TGTGCCAGCTGTCGGTTTAGCGGAACCTCCTACAATGAGCAGTTCTTC. The encoded protein is CASCRFSGTSYNEQFF.

This clone appeared once. The rearrangement links TRBV6-5 to TRBJ1-2; no definite D call. The germline V gene has CDR1 MNHEY and CDR2 SVGAGI. Trimming pared 2 bases from V and 5 bases from J, leaving 12 bases between. CDR3 length: 14 amino acids. CDR3 amino acids: CASSYMEGFYGYTF. The CDR3, as DNA: TGTGCCAGCAGTTACATGGAGGGATTTTATGGCTACACCTTC.

V and J are TRBV13 and TRBJ2-7; 10 bases map to TRBD2. Germline lookup yields CDR1 PRHDT and CDR2 FYEKMQ (reference sequence). The CDR3 length is 16 residues. Trimming took 0 bases from V and 4 from J; bases not matched to a gene: 6. The CDR3 protein is CASSLGLAGVRYEQYF. DNA of the CDR3: TGTGCCAGCAGCTTAGGCCTAGCGGGAGTTCGGTACGAGCAGTACTTC.

The chain uses TRBV9 and TRBJ1-4, with D maybe TRBD1 (5 bases). Trimming removed 0 bases from V and 3 bases from J, with 24 bases in between. The germline gives CDR1 SGDLS, CDR2 YYNGEE. The CDR3 has 20 residues. The CDR3 nucleotides are TGTGCCAGCAGCGTAGAGCTTTCATTAGACGGCTGGGGGGCTAATGAAAAACTGTTTTTT. It is translated as CASSVELSLDGWGANEKLFF.

V and J are TRBV4-1 and TRBJ1-3; D is uncertain. V was pared by 0 bases and J by 0 bases, with 3 bases between. The germline V gene encodes CDR1 MGHRA and CDR2 YSYEKL. The CDR3 sequence is 14 residues long. In DNA, the CDR3 is TGCGCCAGCAGCCAAGAGAGCTCTGGAAACACCATATATTTT. This gives the protein CASSQESSGNTIYF.

The chain couples TRBV6-6 to TRBJ1-2; 11 bases align to TRBD1. This CDR3 is built from 15 residues. Germline CDR1 MNHNY, CDR2 SVGAGI (reference sequence). Unmatched junction bases numbered 11, after V lost 8 bases and J lost 6 bases. The CDR3 DNA sequence: TGTGCCAGCTTCACCCCGGGACAGGGGGTCCATGGCTACACCTTC. Amino acid sequence: CASFTPGQGVHGYTF.

V usage is TRBV3-1 (or the pseudogene TRBV3-2) and J usage is TRBJ2-1, with TRBD2 as a possible D gene (7 bases). The V gene lost 0 bases and the J gene lost 2 bases, with 26 bases spanning the gap. The CDR3 contains 21 residues. The germline V gene has CDR1 LGHDT and CDR2 YNNKEL (reference sequence). CDR3 coding DNA: TGTGCCAGCAGCCAAGAAAGAGTTTGGGGGGGGGCCGCGTGGACCTACAATGAGCAGTTCTTC. This sequence encodes CASSQERVWGGAAWTYNEQFF.

The rearrangement joins TRBV6-1 to TRBJ1-6; D gene unclear. Trimming stripped 1 base from V and 0 bases from J, with 13 bases between. The CDR3 is 18 residues long. CDR1 and CDR2 (germline): MNHNS, SASEGT. The CDR3 DNA reads as TGTGCCAGCAGTGAAGTCGGCTGGAAGAGCTCCTATAATTCACCCCTCCACTTT. This gives the protein CASSEVGWKSSYNSPLHF.